This T cell receptor (beta chain) was recorded in a study of blood T cells in healthy people across ages. Overall study findings and caveats: PBMCs left unsorted prevented a conclusive naive versus antigen-experienced comparison.

Germline V gene lookup returns CDR1 SGHTA and CDR2 FQGNSA. Unmatched junction bases numbered 11, after V lost 2 bases and J lost 11 bases. The CDR3 sequence is 14 residues long. This clonotype was seen a handful of times. Its target is not known. Sample-barcoded 5' priming and a J-beta primer mix drove a second PCR of about 6 to 12 cycles. From the 5' RACE reads, TCRdb called clonotypes with MiXCR, one entry per CDR3 protein. The sample holds some 1.7 million distinct CDR3 sequences; 28% are singletons and the top ten take 7.7%. Specimen: blood. This sequence originates from a woman aged 25-40 years in good health. The rearrangement joins TRBV7-2 to TRBJ2-5; 7 bases agree with TRBD2. Written as DNA, the CDR3 is TGTGCCAGCAGCTTATGGGGGGGAAACAATGAGCAGTACTTC. It translates to CASSLWGGNNEQYF.